One and the same sample provided the 2 T cell receptor beta chains below, sequenced in a study of T cell changes during pregnancy in multiple sclerosis. Data came from immunoSEQ multiplex PCR; TCRdb stores just in-frame clones and leaves some out. Of about 23,000 clones in the sample, around nine tenths are singletons; the top ten hold around 7%. Specimen: CD8+ T cells from peripheral blood mononuclear cells, collected in the first trimester of pregnancy. Receptors were obtained from a female donor with multiple sclerosis, enrolled in a pregnancy study.

The chain links TRBV15 to TRBJ2-7; D is unresolved. Germline values: CDR1 LNHNV, CDR2 YYDKDF (reference sequence). Trimming took off 0 bases at V and 0 bases at J, with 6 bases between the two ends. The CDR3 length is 14 residues. CDR3 nucleotides: TGTGCCACCAGCAGAGATGGCAGCTCCTACGAGCAGTACTTC. Its protein is CATSRDGSSYEQYF.

J is TRBJ2-7 and V is TRBV30, with D possibly TRBD1 on 5 matching bases. From germline, CDR1 is GTSNPN and CDR2 SVGIG (reference sequence). This CDR3 has 13 residues. V lost 4 bases, J lost 2 bases, and 12 bases lay in between. The CDR3 bases are TGTGCCTGGACAACAGGATTTGCCTACGAGCAGTACTTC. Amino acid sequence: CAWTTGFAYEQYF.